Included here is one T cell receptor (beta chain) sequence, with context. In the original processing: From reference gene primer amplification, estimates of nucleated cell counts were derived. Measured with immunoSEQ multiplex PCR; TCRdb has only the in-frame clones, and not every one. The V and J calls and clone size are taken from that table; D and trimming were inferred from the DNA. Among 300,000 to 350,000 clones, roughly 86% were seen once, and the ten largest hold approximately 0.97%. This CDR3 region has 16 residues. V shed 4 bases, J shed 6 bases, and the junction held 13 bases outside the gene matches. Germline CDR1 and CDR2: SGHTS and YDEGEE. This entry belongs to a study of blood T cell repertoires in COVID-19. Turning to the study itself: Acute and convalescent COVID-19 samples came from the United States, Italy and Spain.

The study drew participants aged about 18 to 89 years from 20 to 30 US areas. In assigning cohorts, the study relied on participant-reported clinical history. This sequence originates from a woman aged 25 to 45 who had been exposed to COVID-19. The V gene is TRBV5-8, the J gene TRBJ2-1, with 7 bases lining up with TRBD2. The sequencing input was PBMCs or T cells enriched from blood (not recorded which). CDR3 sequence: CASSEIHTGGGNEQFF. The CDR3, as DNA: TGTGCCAGCAGCGAAATACACACGGGGGGAGGCAATGAGCAGTTCTTC.